This T cell receptor (beta chain) was identified during a study of regulatory T cells in long-lasting Graves disease. Study-wide points: The study found persistent patients shared more public clonotypes (around 2,500) than new patients (over 900). What was studied was peripheral blood only, and not thyroid tissue. There was favoring of TRBV28, TRBJ1-2 and TRBJ2-5 in persistent disease.

Regarding time point: newly diagnosed GD, antithyroid drugs for less than 3 months. PBMCs provided the RNA from which the TCR library was made. The patients included were those that came from an endocrinology department in Xi'an, China. Library construction for TCR beta used iRepertoire HTBI primers and Arm-PCR of CDR3 regions. TCRdb re-called the multiplex PCR reads with MiXCR, one entry per CDR3 protein. The table has approximately 300,000 distinct CDR3 sequences, under 20% seen once. Trimming took 1 base from V and 9 from J, leaving 10 bases between them. Germline-derived CDR1 and CDR2 are KGHSH and LQKENI. The CDR3 has 14 amino acids. For this clonotype: What it binds is not known. Given a much more abundant clone one base away, this may be a read error.

The clonotype was recovered from a female donor with Graves disease. Specimen: peripheral blood mononuclear cells (PBMCs), collected at new diagnosis, from a patient treated with antithyroid drugs. The rearrangement uses TRBV18 and TRBJ1-6; D unresolved. The CDR3 nucleotides are TGTGCCAGCTCACCACTTGAACAGAGTTCACCCCTCCACTTT. It specifies CASSPLEQSSPLHF.